This T cell receptor beta chain was recovered during a study of memory CD4+ T cells and cytomegalovirus serostatus. Per the authors' pipeline: After removing out-of-frame reads, millions of distinct TCRbeta sequences remained. Assay: immunoSEQ multiplex PCR; the TCRdb copy retains only in-frame clones and omits some. V, J and clone size derive from that table, while D and trimming were established from the DNA sequence. Of just over 40,000 clones listed, roughly 77% are singletons. Trimming removed 0 bases at V and 6 bases at J, with 16 bases between. The CDR3 loop spans 15 amino acids. Germline-derived CDR1 and CDR2 are SGDLS and YYNGEE. Single viable CD3+CD4+CD8-CD45RO+ cells were sorted as the memory CD4+ T cells.

The TCR was taken from an adult in good health and CMV-seronegative. The sample taken for sequencing was memory CD4+ T cells from blood. J is TRBJ2-7 and V is TRBV9, with a tentative D call TRBD2 (5 bases). The CDR3 sequence is CASSVGAIRGGEQYF. DNA of the CDR3: TGTGCCAGCAGCGTAGGGGCTATCCGGGGTGGCGAGCAGTACTTC.